A single sample is the source of the 15 T cell receptor beta chains below, sequenced in a study of breast tumors, draining lymph nodes, adjacent tissues. TCRdb called the multiplex PCR reads again in MiXCR, with one record for every CDR3 protein. The sample lists under 250,000 distinct CDR3 sequences; roughly 32% were seen once. The lymph nodes were axillary draining lymph nodes from breast cancer patients. Sequencing was carried out using axillary lymph node tissue. The receptors shown here come from a female donor with breast cancer. Some clones in this sample may be carry-over from other donors' samples.

On this clonotype itself: As the CDR3 is not closed by the conserved phenylalanine or tryptophan, this likely results from a read error. The chain uses TRBV5-6 and TRBJ2-1; 7 nucleotides align to TRBD2. Germline loops: CDR1 SGHDT, CDR2 YYEEEE. V gave up 4 bases and J gave up 8 bases; unmatched junction bases: 3. The CDR3 runs to 12 residues. The CDR3 coding sequence is TGTGCCAGCAGCCTGGGGGGGGATGAGCAGTTCCTC. Amino acids: CASSLGGDEQFL.

The chain employs TRBV12-3 or TRBV12-4 and TRBJ1-4; D uncertain. This CDR3 is 14 amino acids long. V lost 8 bases and J 11 bases, leaving 21 bases between the germline ends. The CDR3 DNA sequence: TGTGCCAGCTTGTTGAACAGTCAAAGCGGGAAACTGTTTTTT. It specifies CASLLNSQSGKLFF.

This clonotype appeared many times. This sequence joins TRBV27 and TRBJ2-7; D may match TRBD1 or TRBD2 (5 bases each). V lost 8 bases and J lost 2, with 10 bases in between. Looked up from germline, CDR1 is MNHEY and CDR2 is SMNVEV (reference sequence). This CDR3 has 12 amino acids. Here the CDR3 reads CASGDGPYEQYF. The CDR3 nucleotides read TGTGCCAGCGGGGACGGGCCCTACGAGCAGTACTTC.

Turning to this clonotype: The CDR3 end shows no conserved phenylalanine or tryptophan, and so a read error is likely. The chain couples TRBV13 to TRBJ2-1, with 9 bases matching TRBD2. The CDR3 length is 16 residues. The ends lost 4 bases at V and 2 bases at J; junction bases unmatched: 6. Germline assignment: CDR1 PRHDT and CDR2 FYEKMQ (reference sequence). The CDR3 DNA reads as TGTGCCAGCAGCTCACCTAGCGGGATCGCCTACAATGAGCAGTTCTCC. Translating gives CASSSPSGIAYNEQFS.

The rearrangement links TRBV6-2 or TRBV6-3 to TRBJ2-7; 13 bases match TRBD2. Trimming at V came to 6 bases and at J to 6 bases, leaving 17 bases not matched to a gene. The length of the CDR3 is 18 residues. Germline V lookup: CDR1 MNHEY, CDR2 SVGEGT. This CDR3 reads CASRHKFTSGRASPEQYF. In nucleotides, the CDR3 is TGTGCCAGCAGACACAAATTCACTAGCGGGAGGGCCTCTCCCGAGCAGTACTTC.

This clonotype was seen at least ten times. V is TRBV3-1 and J is TRBJ1-6; D possibly corresponds to TRBD1 (5 bases). CDR1 is LGHDT, CDR2 YNNKEL, per germline (reference sequence). V dropped 0 bases and J dropped 4 bases, with 10 bases sitting between them. CDR3 length equals 16 residues. In DNA, the CDR3 is TGTGCCAGCAGCCAAGATCTGGGGCTTTATAATTCACCCCTCCACTTT. This translates into CASSQDLGLYNSPLHF.

This clonotype was seen at least ten times. This rearrangement joins TRBV6-5 to TRBJ2-1; TRBD2 matches 7 bases. Losses at the gene ends were 2 bases for V and 7 bases for J; bases not matched to a gene: 2. The V gene's germline CDR1 is MNHEY and CDR2 SVGAGI. The CDR3 has 13 residues. CDR3 in amino acids: CASSYGTNNEQFF. The DNA of the CDR3 is TGTGCCAGCAGTTACGGGACTAATAATGAGCAGTTCTTC.

This clonotype was counted ten times or more. This chain links TRBV10-2 with TRBJ2-3; D is undetermined. The CDR3 covers 15 residues. Trimming stripped 2 bases from V and 2 bases from J, with 11 bases between. CDR1 and CDR2 (germline): WSHSY, SAAADI. CDR3 nucleotide sequence: TGCGCCAGCAGTGAGGCTGGACCATACACAGATACGCAGTATTTT. It is translated as CASSEAGPYTDTQYF.

The chain couples TRBV7-2 to TRBJ2-3, with D hard to call. The germline V and J ends were trimmed by 5 bases and 9 bases, with 9 bases remaining between them. The CDR3 contains 11 residues. Germline V gene lookup returns CDR1 SGHTA and CDR2 FQGNSA. The CDR3 protein is CASSHHDTQYF. CDR3 in DNA: TGTGCCAGCAGCCACCATGACACGCAGTATTTT.

This clonotype was found many times. This chain links TRBV11-2 with TRBJ2-3; D gene uncertain. The CDR3 runs 14 residues. Germline CDR1 and CDR2: SGHAT and FQNNGV. V dropped 5 bases and J dropped 1 base, with 10 bases sitting between them. The CDR3 spells CASSRGSGTDTQYF. CDR3 DNA sequence: TGTGCCAGCAGCCGAGGCAGCGGCACAGATACGCAGTATTTT.

This clonotype was detected only once. The chain combines TRBV30 with TRBJ1-6; TRBD1 agrees at 7 bases. Germline CDR1 reads GTSNPN; CDR2 reads SVGIG (reference sequence). J was trimmed by 5 bases and V by 4 bases; bases with no gene match: 8. The length of the CDR3 is 15 residues. The CDR3 DNA is TGTGCCTGGATACCGGCGGGACAGAATAATTCACCCCTCCACTTT. Its protein is CAWIPAGQNNSPLHF.

This clonotype occurred many times. J is TRBJ2-7 and V is TRBV7-2; the match to TRBD1 covers 7 bases. Germline V gene sequence: CDR1 SGHTA, CDR2 FQGNSA. The CDR3 is made up of 19 amino acids. V was pared by 4 bases and J by 1 base, with 19 bases of the junction left unmatched. The CDR3 DNA reads as TGTGCCAGCAGCTCACAGAGGGTATCGACAGGGATCGGGTCCTACGAGCAGTACTTC. Translating it yields CASSSQRVSTGIGSYEQYF.

This clonotype was seen ten or more times. The chain carries TRBV5-1 and TRBJ2-2; TRBD2 aligns across 14 bases. The CDR3 totals 20 residues. V lost 0 bases, J lost 6 bases, and 13 bases stayed unmatched. Germline V gene sequence: CDR1 SGHRS, CDR2 YFSETQ. Written as DNA, the CDR3 is TGCGCCAGCAGCTTGGGCCGTTTCGGGACTAGCGGGAGAAAGGCCGGGGAGCTGTTTTTT. This translates into CASSLGRFGTSGRKAGELFF.

This clonotype was detected only a few times. A read error may explain this, as a much larger clone is one base away. The chain has TRBV20-1 and TRBJ2-7; 7 bases map to TRBD2. From germline, CDR1 is DFQATT and CDR2 SNEGSKA (reference sequence). The CDR3 has 11 amino acids. Here the CDR3 reads CSVPSGYEQSF. The CDR3 DNA follows: TGCAGTGTGCCTAGCGGCTACGAGCAGTCCTTC.

This clonotype appeared many times. This chain connects TRBV20-1 to TRBJ2-5; 8 bases map to TRBD1. The CDR3 totals 12 residues. The ends lost 6 bases at V and 4 bases at J; junction bases unmatched: 4. The V gene's germline CDR1 is DFQATT and CDR2 SNEGSKA (reference sequence). The CDR3 bases are TGCAGTGCGCAGGGGGCCCGAGAGACCCAGTACTTC. Translated: CSAQGARETQYF.